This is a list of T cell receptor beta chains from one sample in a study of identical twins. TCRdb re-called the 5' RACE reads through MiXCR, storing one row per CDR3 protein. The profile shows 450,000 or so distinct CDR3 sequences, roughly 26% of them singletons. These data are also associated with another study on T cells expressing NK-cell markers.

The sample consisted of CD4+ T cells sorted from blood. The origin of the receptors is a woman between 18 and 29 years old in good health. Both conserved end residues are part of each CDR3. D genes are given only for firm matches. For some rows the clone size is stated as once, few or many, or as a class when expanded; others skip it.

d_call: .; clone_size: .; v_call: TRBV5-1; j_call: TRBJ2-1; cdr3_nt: TGCGCCAGCAAAACCGAAGGGCCTAATGAGCAGTTCTTC; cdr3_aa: CASKTEGPNEQFF
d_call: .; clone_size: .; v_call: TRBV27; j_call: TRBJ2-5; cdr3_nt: TGTGCCAGCAGTGAGCGGGTATCAGAGACCCAGTACTTC; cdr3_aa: CASSERVSETQYF
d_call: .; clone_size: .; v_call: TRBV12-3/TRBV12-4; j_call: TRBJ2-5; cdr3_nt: TGTGCCAGCACCCCGACAGACCAAGAGACCCAGTACTTC; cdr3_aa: CASTPTDQETQYF
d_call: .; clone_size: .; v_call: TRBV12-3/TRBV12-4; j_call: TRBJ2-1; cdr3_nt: TGTGCCAGCAGTTTAGGTTCAGAAGAGTTCTTC; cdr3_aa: CASSLGSEEFF
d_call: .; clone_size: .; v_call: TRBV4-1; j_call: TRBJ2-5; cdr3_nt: TGCGCCAGCAGCCAAGTTGGTCCCCGAGGAGAGACCCAGTACTTC; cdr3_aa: CASSQVGPRGETQYF
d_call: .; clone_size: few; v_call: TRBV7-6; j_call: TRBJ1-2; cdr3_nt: TGTGCCAGCAGCTTACGCCTACGTGGTGGCAGAGAGGGCTACACCTTC; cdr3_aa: CASSLRLRGGREGYTF
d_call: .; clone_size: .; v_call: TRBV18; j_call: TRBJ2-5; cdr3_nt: TGTGCCAGCTCACCACCGCCTCCCAGCCAAGAGACCCAGTACTTC; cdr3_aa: CASSPPPPSQETQYF
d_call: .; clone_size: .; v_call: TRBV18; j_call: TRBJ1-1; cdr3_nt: TGTGCCAGCTCCCTGGGACGGGAAACTGAAGCTTTCTTT; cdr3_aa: CASSLGRETEAFF
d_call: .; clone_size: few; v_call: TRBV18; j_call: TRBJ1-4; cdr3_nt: TGTGCCAGCTCCCCGGGATCGCCCCAAGAAAAACTGTTTTTT; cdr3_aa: CASSPGSPQEKLFF
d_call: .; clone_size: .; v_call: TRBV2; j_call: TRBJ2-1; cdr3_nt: TGTGCCAGCAGTGCGCAGCGGCTAACATACAATGAGCAGTTCTTC; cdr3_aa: CASSAQRLTYNEQFF
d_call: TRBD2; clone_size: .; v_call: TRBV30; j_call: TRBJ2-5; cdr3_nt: TGTGCCTGGAGTAAGTGGATAGCGGGAGAAGAGACCCAGTACTTC; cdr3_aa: CAWSKWIAGEETQYF
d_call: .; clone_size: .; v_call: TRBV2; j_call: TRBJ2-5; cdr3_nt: TGTGCCAGCAGTCTCGACAGGCGAAACCAAGAGACCCAGTACTTC; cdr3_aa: CASSLDRRNQETQYF
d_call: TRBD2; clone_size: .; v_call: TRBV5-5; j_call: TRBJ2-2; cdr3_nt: TGTGCCAGCAGGCGGGGGGGGGCCACCGGGGAGCTGTTTTTT; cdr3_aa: CASRRGGATGELFF
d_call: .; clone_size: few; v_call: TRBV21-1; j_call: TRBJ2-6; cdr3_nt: TGTGCCAGCAGCAAAGTGGAGATGGGGGCCAACGTCCTGACTTTC; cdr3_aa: CASSKVEMGANVLTF